This TCR beta chain was profiled in a study of cytomegalovirus exposure and HLA in healthy donors. V was clipped by 4 bases and J by 1 base; unmatched bases: 11. Looked up from germline, CDR1 is SGHRS and CDR2 is YFSETQ. This CDR3 is built from 17 residues. This PCR relied on a set of 60 Vbeta primers and 13 Jbeta primers. The method was immunoSEQ multiplex PCR; TCRdb's version includes in-frame clones alone and lacks a portion of them. The profile shows approximately 170,000 clones, over 70% of them singletons. The study's findings and limits: Accounts indicate the classifier identified cytomegalovirus status with strong specificity and sensitivity.

Turning to this clone: The target antigen is unknown.

The TCR originated in a man between 50 and 59 years old in good health and CMV-seropositive. V is TRBV5-1 and J is TRBJ2-4; the match to TRBD2 covers 7 bases. The sequenced sample was PBMCs. CDR3 region: CASSAGLISAAKNIQYF. The CDR3 DNA sequence: TGCGCCAGCAGCGCGGGACTAATCTCGGCGGCCAAAAACATTCAGTACTTC.